This T cell receptor (beta chain) stems from a study of blood T cells in healthy people across ages. A second PCR, run for roughly 7 to 11 cycles, used a sample-barcoded 5' primer plus a J-beta primer mix. MiXCR, run by TCRdb on the 5' RACE reads, gives a single entry per CDR3 protein. This table holds around 1,700,000 distinct CDR3 sequences, 28% found once. As to this clonotype: Its antigen is not identified.

Broader study findings: The authors considered diversity estimates from one million T cells to be underestimates.

The specimen was blood. The TCR sequence derives from a woman in her 30s in good health.

CDR3 coding DNA: TGTGCCAGCGGAGTGGGCAGACAGGCCAGCTCCTACGAGCAGTACTTC. As protein: CASGVGRQASSYEQYF. The genes are TRBV21-1 and TRBJ2-7; TRBD1 is taken as the D call from the table, unchecked against the DNA. TRBV21-1 is a known pseudogene. This CDR3 comprises 16 residues.